The 9 T cell receptor beta chains below all came from one sample that was sequenced in a study of T cells in Graves' hyperthyroidism and ophthalmopathy (dated by TCRdb to between 2018 and 2020). The method behind the library was multiplex PCR. These reads were obtained on an Illumina HiSeq 2000. Amplification of TCR beta CDR3 regions was carried out from RNA transcripts. The first round of RT-PCR for the TCR CDR3 was performed with the HTBI primer set and the Qiagen OneStep RT-PCR kit. In TCRdb, the public reads were trimmed at Q25 with fastp and aligned with MiXCR, with productive beta chains retained. Under each unique CDR3 protein, matching rows form one entry showing the most common genes and DNA. The table for this sample lists approximately 400,000 distinct CDR3 sequences; 15% to 19% of them were counted only once. The ten largest account for around 30% of the sample. Material: blood. Receptors were obtained from a woman aged 18-29 years with Graves' hyperthyroidism that later progressed to Graves' ophthalmopathy.

In DNA, the CDR3 is TGCGCCAGCAGTGAGTCGGGGGGGGGAGCCCAGTACTTC. It translates to CASSESGGGAQYF. V usage is TRBV10-2 and J usage is TRBJ2-5; 7 bases map to TRBD2. CDR3 length equals 13 residues. Germline V gene data show CDR1 as WSHSY and CDR2 as SAAADI. The trim removed 0 bases at V and 9 bases at J, leaving 4 bases unmatched.

This clonotype was counted ten times or more. J is TRBJ2-1 and V is TRBV27, with TRBD2 matching over 10 bases. The CDR3 contains 15 residues. Losses at the gene ends were 4 bases for V and 6 bases for J; bases not matched to a gene: 6. Germline V lookup: CDR1 MNHEY, CDR2 SMNVEV (reference sequence). CDR3 sequence: CASSYGAGGPNEQFF. CDR3 nucleotide sequence: TGTGCCAGCAGTTATGGAGCGGGAGGGCCCAATGAGCAGTTCTTC.

A note on this clonotype: A much larger clone differs from this one at a single base, so this may be a read error. J is TRBJ2-3 and V is TRBV7-2, with a possible D match to TRBD2 (6 bases). The CDR3 is made up of 15 amino acids. V was pared by 1 base and J by 8 bases, with 16 bases between. Germline loops: CDR1 SGHTA, CDR2 FQGNSA. The CDR3 loop is CASSLVAGRIGTQYF. The CDR3, as DNA: TGTGCCAGCAGCTTAGTTGCCGGGAGAATAGGTACGCAGTATTTT.

This clonotype has only a few counts. Here the CDR3 reads CSARDPDRSGNTIYF. The CDR3 DNA reads TGCAGTGCTAGAGATCCGGACAGGTCTGGAAACACCATATATTTT. V gene TRBV20-1 combines with J gene TRBJ1-3, with 7 positions matching TRBD1. Germline values: CDR1 DFQATT, CDR2 SNEGSKA (reference sequence). Unmatched junction bases numbered 3, after V lost 0 bases and J lost 1 base. The CDR3 extends over 15 amino acids.

V and J are TRBV2 and TRBJ2-7; 10 bases align to TRBD2. Germline CDR1 reads SNHLY; CDR2 reads FYNNEI. The J segment lost 4 bases and the V segment lost 6 bases, leaving 9 bases of the junction unmatched. The CDR3 runs to 15 residues. DNA of the CDR3: TGTGCCAGCAGGCTGGCTAGCGGGGGCAAATACGAGCAGTACTTC. Translation gives CASRLASGGKYEQYF.

In this sample, this clonotype turned up many times. V and J are TRBV5-6 and TRBJ2-7, with D tentatively TRBD1 or TRBD2 (5 bases each). Trimming took off 0 bases at V and 2 bases at J, with 12 bases between the two ends. CDR1 and CDR2 (germline): SGHDT, YYEEEE. This CDR3 is built from 15 residues. The DNA of the CDR3 is TGTGCCAGCAGCTTGGGTGGGACGGATACCTACGAGCAGTACTTC. Translating it yields CASSLGGTDTYEQYF.

The chain is built from TRBV14 and TRBJ2-7, with 7 bases lining up with TRBD1. J was trimmed by 4 bases and V by 4 bases; bases with no gene match: 7. This CDR3 region has 14 residues. Germline loops: CDR1 SGHDN, CDR2 FVKESK. In DNA, the CDR3 is TGTGCCAGCAGCCCCTTAGGACAGGATTACGAGCAGTACTTC. Residues: CASSPLGQDYEQYF.

This clonotype was seen many times. The chain is built from TRBV20-1 and TRBJ2-4; 13 positions agree with TRBD2. CDR3 size: 19 residues. Looked up from germline, CDR1 is DFQATT and CDR2 is SNEGSKA (reference sequence). The V and J ends lost 6 bases and 0 bases, in that order; junction bases with no gene match: 14. The CDR3 loop reads CSAEPAGLAGALAKNIQYF. The DNA for the CDR3 is TGCAGTGCCGAGCCTGCCGGACTAGCGGGAGCTTTAGCCAAAAACATTCAGTACTTC.

This clonotype was observed many times. J is TRBJ1-1 and V is TRBV28; D is unclear. V was clipped by 5 bases and J by 7 bases, with 8 bases between them. Germline values: CDR1 MDHEN, CDR2 SYDVKM. CDR3 length: 11 amino acids. CDR3 sequence (DNA): TGTGCCAGCAGTGCTTACCTTGAAGCTTTCTTT. Its translation is CASSAYLEAFF. Filled out from reference TRBV28 and TRBJ1-1, the complete variable domain reads DVKVTQSSRYLVKRTGEKVFLECVQDMDHENMFWYRQDPGLGLRLIYFSYDVKMKEKGDIPEGYSVSREKKERFSLILESASTNQTSMYLCASSAYLEAFFGQGTRLTVV.